The next 14 T cell receptor beta chains were all read from a single sample in a study of T cells in Graves' hyperthyroidism and ophthalmopathy (dated by TCRdb to the late 2010s). Library construction relied on multiplex PCR. The listed sequencing device is Illumina HiSeq 2000. The TCR beta CDR3 regions were amplified from the RNA transcripts. A first-round RT-PCR of the TCR CDR3 used the HTBI primer set with the Qiagen OneStep RT-PCR kit. TCRdb's own reprocessing of the public reads used fastp at Q25 and MiXCR and kept productive beta chains. Identical CDR3 proteins give one entry, which carries the most common genes and DNA. This sample comprises approximately 330,000 distinct CDR3 sequences, approximately 14% of them detected only once. Jointly, the top ten make up approximately 35% of the sample. The sample comprised blood. The receptors shown here come from a woman aged 40 to 49 with Graves' ophthalmopathy.

With respect to this clonotype: A much larger clone is a single base away; this may be a read error. This chain joins TRBV6-5 and TRBJ2-1; TRBD1 matches 7 bases. V was clipped by 5 bases and J by 8 bases; unmatched bases: 12. The CDR3 is made up of 15 amino acids. The germline CDR1 and CDR2 sequences are MNHEY and SVGAGI. Here the CDR3 DNA reads TGTGCCAGCAGTCACTTTTCAGGGGGTAAGGATGAGCAGTTCTTC. As protein: CASSHFSGGKDEQFF.

This clonotype was detected ten times or more. The chain joins TRBV3-1 to TRBJ2-2; D may match TRBD1 or TRBD2 (6 bases each). The CDR3 sequence is 14 residues long. V was cut by 1 base and J by 4 bases, with 7 bases left in between. CDR1 is LGHDT, CDR2 YNNKEL, per germline (reference sequence). The chain's CDR3 is CASSQAGATGELFF. The CDR3 DNA follows: TGTGCCAGCAGCCAAGCGGGGGCCACCGGGGAGCTGTTTTTT.

This clonotype was counted ten times or more. J is TRBJ2-7 and V is TRBV10-3; 8 nucleotides match TRBD2. V gave up 1 base and J gave up 3 bases; unmatched junction bases: 5. The CDR3 totals 15 residues. Germline lookup yields CDR1 ENHRY and CDR2 SYGVKD. Here the CDR3 DNA reads TGTGCCATCAGTGAGTTCCGGACTAGCAGCTACGAGCAGTACTTC. Translating it yields CAISEFRTSSYEQYF.

This clonotype was detected many times. The chain recombines TRBV24-1 with TRBJ2-3; D may match TRBD1 or TRBD2 (5 bases each). Germline V CDR1 and CDR2: KGHDR, SFDVKD. CDR3 length equals 13 residues. Trimming pared 8 bases from V and 9 bases from J, leaving 17 bases between. In nucleotides, the CDR3 is TGTGCCACCACCGAGGGACCGTTCGGGACGCAGTATTTT. Amino acids: CATTEGPFGTQYF.

The rearrangement links TRBV4-2 to TRBJ2-3, with unresolved D. CDR1 LGHNA and CDR2 YNFKEQ come from the germline V gene. The germline V and J ends were trimmed by 2 bases and 6 bases, with 6 bases remaining between them. The CDR3 has 12 residues. The CDR3 region is CASSQRVDTQYF. Here the CDR3 DNA reads TGTGCCAGCAGCCAACGCGTGGATACGCAGTATTTT.

This clonotype occurred a few times. The chain is built from TRBV5-5 and TRBJ1-2; weak D call: TRBD1 (5 bases). Germline loops: CDR1 SGHKS, CDR2 YYEKEE (reference sequence). This CDR3 is 14 amino acids long. V lost 2 bases and J lost 8, with 16 bases in between. For the CDR3, the DNA is TGTGCCAGCAGCTTTGAGGGGCCCCCTTGGGGCTACACCTTC. Its translation: CASSFEGPPWGYTF.

This clonotype was detected many times. The chain combines TRBV20-1 with TRBJ2-3, with TRBD2 matching over 12 bases. The CDR3 has 14 amino acids. V lost 6 bases, J lost 3 bases, and 4 bases stayed unmatched. The germline gives CDR1 DFQATT, CDR2 SNEGSKA (reference sequence). The CDR3 nucleotides read TGCAGTGCCCGACTAGCGGGAGTGACAGATACGCAGTATTTT. It encodes CSARLAGVTDTQYF.

This clonotype was picked up a small number of times. The V gene is TRBV7-8, the J gene TRBJ2-5; a weak D match, TRBD1 (6 bases). V was cut by 7 bases and J by 4 bases, with 13 bases left in between. Germline loops: CDR1 SGHVS, CDR2 FQNEAQ. This CDR3 comprises 13 residues. The CDR3 DNA follows: TGTGCCAGCAAGCGACAGGCCCTAGAGACCCAGTACTTC. The encoded protein is CASKRQALETQYF.

V gene TRBV27 combines with J gene TRBJ2-4, with D uncertain. The CDR3 spans 16 residues. The V end was cut by 4 bases, the J end by 2 bases, with 15 bases between. Germline V lookup: CDR1 MNHEY, CDR2 SMNVEV (reference sequence). The CDR3 region has the DNA TGTGCCAGCAGTTCCGTAAGCCGCTCCACCAAAAACATTCAGTACTTC. It yields the protein CASSSVSRSTKNIQYF.

This clonotype was seen at least ten times. The chain uses TRBV11-2 and TRBJ2-5; D is undetermined. Deletions cut 5 bases from V and 5 bases from J, with 15 bases between. CDR1 and CDR2 (germline): SGHAT, FQNNGV. The CDR3 loop spans 14 amino acids. The CDR3 here is CASSKTDPGETQYF. The CDR3 DNA reads TGTGCCAGCAGCAAAACCGACCCTGGGGAGACCCAGTACTTC. Full variable domain (remainder filled in from reference TRBV11-2 and TRBJ2-5): EAGVAQSPRYKIIEKRQSVAFWCNPISGHATLYWYQQILGQGPKLLIQFQNNGVVDDSQLPKDRFSAERLKGVDSTLKIQPAKLEDSAVYLCASSKTDPGETQYFGPGTRLLVL.

This clonotype was picked up many times. V is TRBV10-1 and J is TRBJ2-7; D could derive from TRBD1 or TRBD2 (6 bases each). Trimming removed 4 bases from V and 2 bases from J, with 15 bases in between. In germline, CDR1 is WNHNN, CDR2 SYGVQD (reference sequence). The CDR3 is 15 amino acids. CDR3 DNA sequence: TGCGCCAGCAGTGCATCCACGGAGGGGGCCTACGAGCAGTACTTC. Protein product: CASSASTEGAYEQYF.

The sample holds many counts of this clonotype. V and J are TRBV28 and TRBJ2-1; no definite D call. The CDR3 has 17 residues. The V end lost 5 bases, the J end lost 0 bases, and 17 bases lay between the germline ends. CDR1 MDHEN and CDR2 SYDVKM come from the germline V gene. This CDR3 is CASSPTWAVSSYNEQFF. The CDR3 bases are TGTGCCAGCAGTCCGACTTGGGCGGTGAGCTCCTACAATGAGCAGTTCTTC.

This chain uses TRBV19 with TRBJ2-2; no reliable D call. The CDR3 sequence is 14 residues long. Per germline, CDR1 LNHDA and CDR2 SQIVND (reference sequence). V lost 6 bases and J lost 2, with 10 bases in between. CDR3 loop: CASRSSRNTGELFF. DNA of the CDR3: TGTGCCAGTAGGTCAAGCAGAAACACCGGGGAGCTGTTTTTT.

The chain uses TRBV29-1 and TRBJ2-7, with TRBD2 matching 7 bases. Germline lookup yields CDR1 SQVTM and CDR2 ANQGSEA. With V trimmed by 6 bases and J by 6 bases, 11 bases remained unmatched. This CDR3 has 13 amino acids. As DNA, the CDR3 is TGCAGCGTCTCACGGGGAGGGGCCCTCGAGCAGTACTTC. Translating it yields CSVSRGGALEQYF.